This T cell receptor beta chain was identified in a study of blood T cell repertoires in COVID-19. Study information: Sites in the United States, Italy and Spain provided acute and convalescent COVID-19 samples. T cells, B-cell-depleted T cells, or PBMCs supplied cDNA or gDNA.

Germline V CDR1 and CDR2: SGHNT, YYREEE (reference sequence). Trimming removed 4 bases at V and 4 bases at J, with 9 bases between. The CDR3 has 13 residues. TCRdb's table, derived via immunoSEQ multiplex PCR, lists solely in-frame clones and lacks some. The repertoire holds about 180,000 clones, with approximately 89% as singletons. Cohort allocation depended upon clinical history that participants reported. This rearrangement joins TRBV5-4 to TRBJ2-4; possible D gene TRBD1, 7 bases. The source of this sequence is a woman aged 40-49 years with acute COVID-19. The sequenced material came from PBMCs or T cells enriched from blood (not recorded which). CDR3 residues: CASSPGGKNIQYF. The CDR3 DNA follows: TGTGCCAGCAGCCCAGGGGGGAAAAACATTCAGTACTTC. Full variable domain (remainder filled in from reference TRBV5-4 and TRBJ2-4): ETGVTQSPTHLIKTRGQQVTLRCSSQSGHNTVSWYQQALGQGPQFIFQYYREEENGRGNFPPRFSGLQFPNYSSELNVNALELDDSALYLCASSPGGKNIQYFGAGTRLSVL.